This T cell receptor (beta chain) is from a study of T cell responses to AZD1222 COVID-19 vaccine. V gave up 4 bases and J gave up 6 bases, with 18 bases separating them. Per germline, CDR1 SGHNT and CDR2 YYREEE (reference sequence). The CDR3 length is 15 residues. Concerning this clone: The antigen is undetermined.

Clones were read by immunoSEQ multiplex PCR, and TCRdb kept only the in-frame ones, dropping some. The sample carries about 94,000 clones, around 84% recorded once. Study outcomes and limitations: Unmutated variant regions are reportedly targeted by nearly half of spike-specific TCRs. None of the repertoires were sampled until the peak T cell response had passed. Spike-specific TCR breadth and depth were elevated following two AZD1222 doses.

Specimen: peripheral blood, collected 28 days after the second AZD1222 dose. The J gene is TRBJ2-3, the V gene TRBV5-4; perhaps D is TRBD1 or TRBD2 (5 bases each). This clonotype was sampled from an adult who received the AZD1222 COVID-19 vaccine. CDR3 nucleotide sequence: TGTGCCAGCAGCACCCCGGGACCCGGGTCGGATACGCAGTATTTT. Its protein product is CASSTPGPGSDTQYF.